These T cell receptor beta chains were read from a single sample in a study of cytomegalovirus exposure and HLA in healthy donors. This table comes from immunoSEQ multiplex PCR, and its TCRdb copy is limited to in-frame clones, with some not included. The data contain 150,000 to 200,000 clones, over 80% of them seen just once; the ten biggest clones take up roughly 2%. Sequenced input: PBMCs. Receptor source: a human donor in good health. The CDR3 runs from the conserved cysteine through the conserved F or W. A D gene is named only where the DNA matches it firmly. Size tells how often a clone was seen (once, few, many) or the class of an expanded clone, and some rows leave it out.

v_call	j_call	d_call	clone_size	cdr3_nt	cdr3_aa
TRBV27	TRBJ2-1	TRBD2	.	TGTGCCAGTCAGGGACTAGCGGGGGGATATGAGCAGTTCTTC	CASQGLAGGYEQFF
TRBV27	TRBJ1-2	.	.	TGTGCCAGCAGTTCCGGGATAACCCCCTATGGCTACACCTTC	CASSSGITPYGYTF
TRBV19	TRBJ2-1	TRBD2	once	TGTGCCAGCGTAGGGACTAGCGGGGGGGCCGGGCTCAATGAGCAGTTCTTC	CASVGTSGGAGLNEQFF
TRBV6-6	TRBJ1-1	.	.	TGTGCCAGCAGTTATCGGGTAGAGAACACTGAAGCTTTCTTT	CASSYRVENTEAFF
TRBV9	TRBJ1-1	.	.	TGTGCCAGCAGCGTTGAGGGGGGGGTAGGGAACACTGAAGCTTTCTTT	CASSVEGGVGNTEAFF
TRBV7-9	TRBJ1-1	.	.	TGTGCCAGCAGCACGATAGCAGAACCCGAAGCTTTCTTT	CASSTIAEPEAFF
TRBV4-1	TRBJ1-1	.	.	TGCGCCAGCAGCCATAAATTGACAGGTAACACTGAAGCTTTCTTT	CASSHKLTGNTEAFF
TRBV7-9	TRBJ2-7	TRBD1	.	TGTGCCAGCAGCTGGACAGGAATCTACGAGCAGTACTTC	CASSWTGIYEQYF
TRBV6-1	TRBJ1-6	.	.	TGTGCCAGCAGTGATGCGGCAGTCTCCTATAATTCACCCCTCCACTTT	CASSDAAVSYNSPLHF
TRBV19	TRBJ2-7	.	.	TGTGCCAGTAGTATAGTCTCGGCTAGCTCCTACGAGCAGTACTTC	CASSIVSASSYEQYF
TRBV19	TRBJ2-3	.	.	TGTGCCAGTAGTTCCTATAGCGTTCGCACAGATACGCAGTATTTT	CASSSYSVRTDTQYF
TRBV19	TRBJ1-2	TRBD1	.	TGTGCCAGTACCAGACAGGGATTAACGCATGGCTACACCTTC	CASTRQGLTHGYTF
TRBV4-1	TRBJ2-3	.	.	TGCGCCAGCAGCCAAGGACCTCAGTCCAGGAGCACAGATACGCAGTATTTT	CASSQGPQSRSTDTQYF
TRBV7-2	TRBJ2-7	.	.	TGTGCCAGCAGCTTAGGCGGGGTTCGGGAGCAGTACTTC	CASSLGGVREQYF
TRBV29-1	TRBJ2-5	.	.	TGCAGCGTTGAAGTACGGGAGACCCAGTACTTC	CSVEVRETQYF
TRBV27	TRBJ1-1	.	once	TGTGCCAGCAGTTCTCCTACGGGCACTGAAGCTTTCTTT	CASSSPTGTEAFF
TRBV13	TRBJ1-2	.	.	TGTGCCAGCAGCTTAGTGGGGGCGTTACCTGGTAGTCAGTTGCGTGGCTACACCTTC	CASSLVGALPGSQLRGYTF
TRBV23-1	TRBJ1-5	TRBD1	.	TGCGCCAGCAGTCGACAGGGATCGCCCTGCAAAAAGAATCAGCCCCAGCATTTT	CASSRQGSPCKKNQPQHF
TRBV7-2	TRBJ1-2	.	.	TGTGCCAGCAGCTCCGAGATCGACAGGCGAAACTATGGCTACACCTTC	CASSSEIDRRNYGYTF
TRBV7-8	TRBJ2-1	TRBD2	.	TGTGCCAGCAGCTCCCATAGAATTTTTCTAGCGGGGGTCTCCTACAATGAGCAGTTCTTC	CASSSHRIFLAGVSYNEQFF
TRBV7-3	TRBJ2-5	TRBD1	few	TGTGCCAGCAGCTCGACAGGGGGGATCCAAGAGACCCAGTACTTC	CASSSTGGIQETQYF
TRBV18	TRBJ2-1	TRBD1	.	TGTGCCAGCTCACGGCTACAGGGGTCGCAGTTCTTC	CASSRLQGSQFF
TRBV29-1	TRBJ2-7	.	.	TGCAGCGTGCGGGTTCCGCTGAAGGACGAGCAGTACTTC	CSVRVPLKDEQYF
TRBV7-9	TRBJ1-1	.	once	TGTGCCAGCAGCTTAGCGGACGGGAATTGGGACACTGAAGCTTTCTTT	CASSLADGNWDTEAFF
TRBV27	TRBJ1-1	.	.	TGTGCCAGCAGTTACAGGGTCCACACTGAAGCTTTCTTT	CASSYRVHTEAFF
TRBV4-1	TRBJ2-7	TRBD2	.	TGCGCCAGCAGCCCCGAGCGGGGGGGTCGCTACGAGCAGTACTTC	CASSPERGGRYEQYF
TRBV23-1	TRBJ1-4	.	.	TGCGCCAGCAGTCTTAAGTCGGCAGGGTTAAATGAAAAACTGTTTTTT	CASSLKSAGLNEKLFF
TRBV4-3	TRBJ1-6	TRBD1	once	TGCGCCAGCAGCCAAGAGGACAGGGAATCACCCCTCCACTTT	CASSQEDRESPLHF
TRBV7-2	TRBJ2-7	TRBD1	.	TGTGCCAGCAGCTCCTACAGGGGGGACCTCTACGAGCAGTACTTC	CASSSYRGDLYEQYF
TRBV10-3	TRBJ1-5	.	.	TGTGCCATCAGCGAACCGGGACAGCCCCAGCATTTT	CAISEPGQPQHF
TRBV18	TRBJ2-3	TRBD2	.	TGTGCCAGCTCACCACCGACTAGCCGGTCCTTTAGCACAGATACGCAGTATTTT	CASSPPTSRSFSTDTQYF
TRBV7-9	TRBJ1-1	.	.	TGTGCCAGCAGCTTAGTTAGGTGGTCGGGGGGCACTGAAGCTTTCTTT	CASSLVRWSGGTEAFF
TRBV19	TRBJ1-4	TRBD1	once	TGTGCCAGTAGCCGGGGACAGGCAACTAATGAAAAACTGTTTTTT	CASSRGQATNEKLFF
TRBV5-1	TRBJ2-3	TRBD1	once	TGCGCCAGCAGCTTGGTCACCGGGACAGGGACTAGCACAGATACGCAGTATTTT	CASSLVTGTGTSTDTQYF
TRBV7-8	TRBJ1-2	.	once	TGTGCCAGCAGCCACTGGGGGGGGGCGGGTGGCTACACCTTC	CASSHWGGAGGYTF
TRBV6-5	TRBJ1-6	.	.	TGTGCCAGCAGTTCCCGACAGGATTCACCCCTCCACTTT	CASSSRQDSPLHF
TRBV4-3	TRBJ2-2	TRBD2	.	TGCGCCAGCAGCCAAGATATGGGGGGGGGTTTAGGCGGGGAGCTGTTTTTT	CASSQDMGGGLGGELFF
TRBV12-5	TRBJ2-7	TRBD1	.	TGTGCTAGTGGTTTCCGACAGGGGGCTGGAGAGCAGTACTTC	CASGFRQGAGEQYF
TRBV5-1	TRBJ1-1	.	.	TGCGCCAGCAGCCCTCGGACAGCCACTGAAGCTTTCTTT	CASSPRTATEAFF
TRBV5-4	TRBJ1-2	.	.	TGTGCCAGCAGCTTACGGACAGTGCTCTATGGCTACACCTTC	CASSLRTVLYGYTF
TRBV4-3	TRBJ1-3	.	.	TGCGCCAGCGCTACAGAAATTAACTCTGGAAACACCATATATTTT	CASATEINSGNTIYF
TRBV6-1	TRBJ2-1	.	.	TGTGCCAGCAGTGAAGCAGCTACGGAGCAGTTCTTC	CASSEAATEQFF
TRBV2	TRBJ2-7	.	medium-sized	TGTGCCAGCCAGGCAGCCTACGAGCAGTACTTC	CASQAAYEQYF
TRBV27	TRBJ2-5	TRBD2	.	TGTGCCAGCAAGGTTTCGCGGGGGTATGGAGAGACCCAGTACTTC	CASKVSRGYGETQYF
TRBV6-1	TRBJ2-7	.	.	TGTGCCAGCAGTGAAGTAGCAGGGCCCTACGAGCAGTACTTC	CASSEVAGPYEQYF
TRBV5-1	TRBJ2-1	TRBD2	once	TGCGCCAGCAGCTTGGGGGCGGGGGGCTACAATGAGCAGTTCTTC	CASSLGAGGYNEQFF
TRBV7-9	TRBJ2-7	.	.	TGTGCCAGCAGCGACTCTATGGGGCCAACGGCTGGCGAGCAGTACTTC	CASSDSMGPTAGEQYF
TRBV7-6	TRBJ2-7	TRBD1	.	TGTGCCAGCAGCTTAGCGGGACAGGGGTTTTACGAGCAGTACTTC	CASSLAGQGFYEQYF
TRBV5-1	TRBJ2-7	TRBD1	.	TGCGCCAGCAGCAACCGGGACAGGGACTACGAGCAGTACTTC	CASSNRDRDYEQYF
TRBV29-1	TRBJ1-1	.	.	TGCAGCGTTGAAGGGCAGGGGAACACTGAAGCTTTCTTT	CSVEGQGNTEAFF
TRBV7-2	TRBJ2-7	.	.	TGTGCCAGCAGCTCGAGGGGGAACTACGAGCAGTACTTC	CASSSRGNYEQYF
TRBV5-1	TRBJ2-1	TRBD2	once	TGCGCCAGCAGCACGACTAGCGGGGGGTACAATGAGCAGTTCTTC	CASSTTSGGYNEQFF
TRBV29-1	TRBJ2-3	.	.	TGCAGCGTTGGAAACAGGTTAGGGGCAGATACGCAGTATTTT	CSVGNRLGADTQYF
TRBV5-1	TRBJ2-7	.	few	TGCGCCAGCAGCTTGGGTCAGCCAGGGAACTCCTACGAGCAGTACTTC	CASSLGQPGNSYEQYF
TRBV5-1	TRBJ1-2	TRBD1	.	TGCGCCAGCAGCTTGGGGGGACAGGGGGCCGGGGGCTACACCTTC	CASSLGGQGAGGYTF
TRBV11-1	TRBJ2-5	TRBD1	.	TGTGCCAGCAGCTTAGCCGGGACAGAACAAGAGACCCAGTACTTC	CASSLAGTEQETQYF